The table lists the clone carrying this TCR beta chain with many counts. Its antigen is not known. The data were obtained in a study of metastatic and nonmetastatic thyroid tumors. Study information: Across blood and tumor or nodule tissue, repertoires from malignant and benign thyroid patients were compared with one another.

TCRdb re-called the PCR reads with MiXCR. Seen here are about 13,000 clones, 20% to 25% observed once, and the top ten hold 3.6%. Notes on the study in general: For both blood and tumor, malignant thyroid tumors reportedly showed significantly higher TCR beta diversity than benign nodules did.

Patients were all untreated before their thyroid surgery. Germline lookup yields CDR1 SGHNT and CDR2 YYREEE (reference sequence). This CDR3 region has 14 residues. After removal of 5 bases from V and 4 bases from J, the junction contained 7 bases not matched to a gene. The sequenced sample consisted of blood. The chain carries TRBV5-4 and TRBJ2-5, with 8 nucleotides matching TRBD1. The sequence was collected from a female donor with papillary thyroid cancer or a benign thyroid nodule (not recorded which). Some clones in this sample may be carry-over from other donors' samples. This CDR3 reads CASRLGQGGETQYF. CDR3 coding DNA: TGTGCCAGCAGACTCGGACAGGGCGGAGAGACCCAGTACTTC.